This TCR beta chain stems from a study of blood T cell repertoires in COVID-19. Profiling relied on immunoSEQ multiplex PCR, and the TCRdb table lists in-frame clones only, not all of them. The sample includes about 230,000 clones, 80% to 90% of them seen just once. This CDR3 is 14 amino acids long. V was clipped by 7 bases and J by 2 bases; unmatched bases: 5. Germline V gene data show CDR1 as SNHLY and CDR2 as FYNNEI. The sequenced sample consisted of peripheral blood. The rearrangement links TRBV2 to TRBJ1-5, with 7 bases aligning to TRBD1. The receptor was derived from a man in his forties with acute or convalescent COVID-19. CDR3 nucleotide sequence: TGTGCCAGCAAAAGTCAGGGGGGCAATCAGCCCCAGCATTTT. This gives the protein CASKSQGGNQPQHF.